This T cell receptor (beta chain) comes out of a study of control samples from healthy donors and cancer patients. This CDR3 region has 13 residues. V lost 0 bases and J lost 5; bases outside the gene matches: 2. The germline V gene has CDR1 SGHRS and CDR2 YFSETQ. Produced via immunoSEQ multiplex PCR; TCRdb's table is partial and in-frame only. The table has some 48,000 clones, over 85% seen once. This clonotype was obtained from a woman in her forties or fifties with head and neck cancer. The rearrangement links TRBV5-1 to TRBJ2-7, with 7 positions matching TRBD1. Material for sequencing was PBMCs. The CDR3 spells CASSLVQGNEQYF. DNA of the CDR3: TGCGCCAGCAGCTTGGTACAGGGGAACGAGCAGTACTTC.